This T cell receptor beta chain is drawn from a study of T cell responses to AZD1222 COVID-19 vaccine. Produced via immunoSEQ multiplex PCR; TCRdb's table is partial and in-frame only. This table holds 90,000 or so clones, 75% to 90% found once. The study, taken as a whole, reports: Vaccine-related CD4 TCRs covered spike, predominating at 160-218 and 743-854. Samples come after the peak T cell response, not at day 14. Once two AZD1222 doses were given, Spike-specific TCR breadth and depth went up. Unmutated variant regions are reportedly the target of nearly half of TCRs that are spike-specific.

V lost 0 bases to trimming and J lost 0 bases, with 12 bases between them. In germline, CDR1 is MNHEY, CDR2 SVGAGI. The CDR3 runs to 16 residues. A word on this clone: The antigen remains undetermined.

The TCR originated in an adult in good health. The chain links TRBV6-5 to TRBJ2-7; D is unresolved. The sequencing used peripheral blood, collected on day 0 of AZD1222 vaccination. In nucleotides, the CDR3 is TGTGCCAGCAGTTACTCCCTTCCCGCCCACTCCTACGAGCAGTACTTC. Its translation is CASSYSLPAHSYEQYF.